The text below deals with one T cell receptor beta chain. Its antigen is undetermined. This entry belongs to a study of OX40 agonist ivuxolimab in advanced cancers. Study conclusions and caveats: At doses 0.1 to 3.0 mg/kg, CD4+ and CD8+ clones expanded. Antigen specificity was not determined for the expanded peripheral T cells.

The CDR3 loop spans 11 amino acids. The germline V gene encodes CDR1 SGHRS and CDR2 YFSETQ. Trimming stripped 4 bases from V and 3 bases from J, with 2 bases between. TCRdb's copy holds only in-frame clones and misses some; the assay was immunoSEQ multiplex PCR. This sample yields roughly 74,000 clones, of which roughly 83% are seen a single time; 2.1% belongs to the top ten. With baseline, cycle 4 day 1, and cycle 7 day 1 as timepoints, blood was sampled. The chain recombines TRBV5-1 with TRBJ2-1; D unclear. The TCR comes from an adult with an advanced solid tumor such as melanoma, head and neck, liver or kidney cancer. This sample comprised CD4+ or CD8+ T cells sorted from blood, obtained in a trial of the OX40 agonist ivuxolimab. The CDR3 coding sequence is TGCGCCAGCAGCCGCTACAATGAGCAGTTCTTC. Translating gives CASSRYNEQFF.